The 9 T cell receptor beta chains given below trace back to one sample, sequenced in a study of CD8+ T cells in alopecia areata. A sort of pooled cutaneous lymph node cells used CD4, CD8alpha, NKG2D, NKG2ACE and other stains. Reverse transcribed after extraction, RNA yielded cDNA as the sequencing template. Only in-frame clones appear in the TCRdb table, and some are missing; sequencing was by immunoSEQ multiplex PCR. The table lists about 270,000 clones, with no singletons. Source material: CD4+ T cells sorted from a lymph node. The receptors shown here come from a C3H/HeJ mouse with alopecia areata. This line is of MHC haplotype H2-k.

Points on this clone: Gene names and germline refer to mouse. The read falls 4 residues short of the CDR3 end, and the missing part is taken from the germline J gene. The chain carries TRBV13-1 and TRBJ2-4; D perhaps matches TRBD1 (5 bases). The CDR3 is 14 residues long. The V gene's germline CDR1 is NSHNY and CDR2 SYGAGN. V was cut by 3 bases and J by 1 base, with 9 bases left in between. Partial CDR3 DNA: TGTGCCAGCAGTGGACTCAGGGGTCAAAAC. Translation: CASSGLRGQN. The whole CDR3 protein is CASSGLRGQNTLYF.

Concerning this clone itself: Any gene name here is a mouse gene name. The read falls 4 residues short of the CDR3 end, and the missing part is taken from the germline J gene. The identical CDR3 is also encoded by other nucleotide sequences in the sample. The gene calls are TRBV19 and TRBJ2-3; a possible D gene is TRBD2 (6 bases). V was trimmed by 4 bases and J by 0 bases, leaving 9 bases between them. CDR3 length: 14 amino acids. The germline gives CDR1 FNHDT, CDR2 SITEND (reference sequence). This CDR3 reads CASSATGSAETLYF. Incomplete CDR3 DNA: TGTGCCAGCAGTGCGACTGGAAGTGCAGAA. The complete variable domain, with remaining parts taken from reference TRBV19 and TRBJ2-3, reads GGIITQTPKFLIGQEGQKLTLKCQQNFNHDTMYWYRQDSGKGLRLIYYSITENDLQKGDLSEGYDASREKKSSFSLTVTSAQKNEMAVFLCASSATGSAETLYFGSGTRLTVL.

This clone was observed a few times. Mouse germline and gene names are used. The CDR3 goes on 4 residues after the read ends, and that part is filled in from the germline J gene. The rearrangement links TRBV13-1 to TRBJ2-7; 10 positions agree with TRBD1. Germline V gives CDR1 NSHNY, CDR2 SYGAGN. The J segment lost 0 bases and the V segment lost 5 bases, leaving 2 bases of the junction unmatched. This CDR3 region has 14 residues. CDR3 DNA, as far as it was read: TGTGCCAGCAGGGGACAGGGGCTCTCCTAT. Translating it yields CASRGQGLSY. The CDR3 in full is CASRGQGLSYEQYF.

Turning to this clone: The gene names here belong to mouse. The read gets to within 4 residues of the CDR3 end, and the germline J gene fills in the rest. The sample has other DNA sequences that encode this CDR3 too. This chain joins TRBV1 and TRBJ2-1; D perhaps matches TRBD1 (6 bases). From germline, CDR1 is NSQYPW and CDR2 LRSPGD (reference sequence). The CDR3 runs 14 residues. Between the trimmed V and J ends, which lost 1 base and 4 bases, there was a span of 8 bases. The CDR3 is CTCSAGGTYAEQFF. Partial CDR3 DNA: TGCACCTGCAGTGCAGGCGGGACATATGCT.

The sample holds a few counts of this clone. The gene symbols are mouse symbols. Sequencing ends 4 residues short of the CDR3 end; the germline J gene provides the rest. The V gene is TRBV17, the J gene TRBJ2-1; 13 bases match TRBD2. The CDR3 contains 16 residues. CDR1 MNHDT and CDR2 YYDKIL come from the germline V gene. J lost 2 bases, V lost 3 bases, and 1 base had no gene match. The covered CDR3 bases are TGTGCTAGCAGTAGGGGGACTGGGGGGGACTATGCT. Amino acid sequence: CASSRGTGGDYA. The entire CDR3 sequence reads CASSRGTGGDYAEQFF.

This clone was counted many times. Genes and germline are mouse. From the germline J gene comes the end of the CDR3, since the read stops 4 residues before it. This chain uses TRBV12-1 with TRBJ1-2; no firm D call. CDR1 is SGHSN, CDR2 HYEKVE, per germline. The V end lost 0 bases, the J end lost 0 bases, and 10 bases lay between the germline ends. The CDR3 spans 15 residues. The part of the CDR3 DNA that was read is TGTGCCAGCTCTCTCGGTGCAGGCGCAAACTCC. Translated: CASSLGAGANS. The whole CDR3 is CASSLGAGANSDYTF.

Regarding this clone: Germline and genes: mouse. The DNA ends 4 residues before the CDR3 does, and the rest of the CDR3 is filled in from the germline J gene. This sequence joins TRBV13-1 and TRBJ2-3; D might be TRBD1 (5 bases). Deletions cut 2 bases from V and 1 base from J, with 8 bases between. The CDR3 covers 14 residues. CDR1 and CDR2 from the germline V gene are NSHNY and SYGAGN. The CDR3 bases that were read are TGTGCCAGCAGTGAAGGGGTGGGTGCAGAA. Protein: CASSEGVGAE. The whole CDR3 is CASSEGVGAETLYF.

This clone was picked up a small number of times. Gene names are mouse gene names. The same CDR3 is also encoded by other DNA sequences in this sample. Partial CDR3 DNA: TGTGCCAGCAGTGGTCAGGGGAGTGCT. It yields the protein CASSGQGSA. The whole CDR3 is CASSGQGSAEQFF. This chain uses TRBV13-1 with TRBJ2-1, with D possibly being TRBD1 (6 bases). Read data end 4 residues before the CDR3 end; the end is taken from the germline J gene. Between the trimmed V and J ends, which lost 3 bases and 6 bases, there was a span of 10 bases. CDR1 is NSHNY and CDR2 is SYGAGN in the germline V gene. The CDR3 is 13 residues long.

This clone was seen more than once but under ten times. A much larger clone differs from this one at a single base, so this may be a read error. Gene names and germline match the mouse. Sequencing ends 4 residues short of the CDR3 end; the germline J gene provides the rest. Different DNA sequences within this sample yield the same CDR3. The chain has TRBV13-1 and TRBJ1-2, with unresolved D. There are 13 residues in the CDR3. From germline, CDR1 is NSHNY and CDR2 SYGAGN. Between the trimmed V and J ends, which lost 4 bases and 0 bases, there was a span of 7 bases. CDR3 bases read: TGTGCCAGCAGTCCTACAGCAAACTCC. Encoded protein: CASSPTANS. The entire CDR3 reads CASSPTANSDYTF.